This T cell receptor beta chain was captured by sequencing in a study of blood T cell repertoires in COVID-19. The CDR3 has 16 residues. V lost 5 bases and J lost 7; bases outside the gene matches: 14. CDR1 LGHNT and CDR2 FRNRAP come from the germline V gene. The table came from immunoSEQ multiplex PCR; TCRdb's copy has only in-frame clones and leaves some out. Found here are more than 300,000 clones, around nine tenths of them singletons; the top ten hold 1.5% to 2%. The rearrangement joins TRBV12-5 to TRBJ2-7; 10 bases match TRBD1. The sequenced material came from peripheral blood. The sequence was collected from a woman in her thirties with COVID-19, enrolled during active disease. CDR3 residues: CASGAPGQGSLGEQYF. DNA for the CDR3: TGTGCTAGTGGTGCTCCGGGACAGGGGTCCTTGGGGGAGCAGTACTTC.